This record covers a single T cell receptor (beta chain). One end of the junction fails to match germline, which may point to a read error. Measured with immunoSEQ multiplex PCR; TCRdb has only the in-frame clones, and not every one. The repertoire consists of 250,000 or so clones, with 80% to 90% occurring once and the leading ten covering approximately 3.4%. This sample is part of a study of blood T cell repertoires in COVID-19. Study-wide background: In each case, the material was cDNA or gDNA derived from T cells, B-cell-depleted T cells, or PBMCs.

This TCR derives from a woman aged 40 to 50 who had been exposed to COVID-19. Sequencing was done on a sample of PBMCs or T cells enriched from blood (not recorded which).

CDR3 sequence (DNA): TGTGCCAGCAGCTTTGACCCAAGACAGGGGGTGGCGGGGTACACTGAAGCTTTCTTT. Its protein is CASSFDPRQGVAGYTEAFF. The rearrangement links TRBV5-1 to TRBJ1-1; 9 bases match TRBD1. This CDR3 comprises 19 residues. Germline loops: CDR1 SGHRS, CDR2 YFSETQ.